One sample yielded the 16 T cell receptor beta chains listed below, sequenced in a study of blood T cell repertoires in COVID-19. The method was immunoSEQ multiplex PCR; TCRdb's version includes in-frame clones alone and lacks a portion of them. The sample includes roughly 230,000 clones, approximately 82% of them seen just once. Sequencing used peripheral blood. These receptors originate from a man in his forties with active or convalescent COVID-19.

The chain has TRBV18 and TRBJ2-7; 7 bases fit TRBD2. V was clipped by 4 bases and J by 6 bases; unmatched bases: 18. This CDR3 is 17 amino acids long. Germline assignment: CDR1 KGHSH and CDR2 LQKENI. In DNA, the CDR3 is TGTGCCAGCTCACGGTCACTTACCCCCGGGGCGGGAGTCGAGCAGTACTTC. This codes for CASSRSLTPGAGVEQYF.

The chain employs TRBV6-5 and TRBJ2-7; 8 bases map to TRBD2. CDR3 length: 16 amino acids. Germline V gene data show CDR1 as MNHEY and CDR2 as SVGAGI. V lost 2 bases, J lost 2 bases, and 8 bases stayed unmatched. CDR3 residues: CASSYGSGGSTYEQYF. The DNA of the CDR3 is TGTGCCAGCAGTTACGGGAGCGGGGGCTCCACCTACGAGCAGTACTTC.

The chain combines TRBV3-1 (or the pseudogene TRBV3-2) with TRBJ1-4; perhaps TRBD1 as D (5 bases). CDR1 is LGHDT and CDR2 is YNNKEL in the germline V gene (reference sequence). This CDR3 spans 15 amino acids. V lost 4 bases, J lost 5 bases, and 14 bases lay in between. CDR3 in amino acids: CASSREQVYNEKLFF. DNA of the CDR3: TGTGCCAGCAGCCGAGAACAGGTATACAATGAAAAACTGTTTTTT.

This clone showed up many times. The chain carries TRBV7-9 and TRBJ1-6; TRBD1 matches at 7 bases. The trim removed 5 bases at V and 5 bases at J, leaving 6 bases unmatched. Germline V gives CDR1 SEHNR, CDR2 FQNEAQ (reference sequence). This CDR3 has 15 amino acids. The CDR3 loop is CASSLDRADNSPLHF. The DNA for the CDR3 is TGTGCCAGCAGCCTCGACAGGGCGGATAATTCACCCCTCCACTTT.

This chain uses TRBV7-6 with TRBJ2-7; D perhaps matches TRBD2 (6 bases). Germline V gene sequence: CDR1 SGHVS, CDR2 FNYEAQ. V gave up 5 bases and J gave up 2 bases, with 16 bases separating them. The CDR3 loop spans 15 amino acids. Here the CDR3 DNA reads TGTGCCAGCAGCCTGGGGGACTCACTTACCTACGAGCAGTACTTC. The encoded protein is CASSLGDSLTYEQYF. The full variable domain, in which reference TRBV7-6 and TRBJ2-7 provide the parts outside the CDR3, is GAGVSQSPRYKVTKRGQDVALRCDPISGHVSLYWYRQALGQGPEFLTYFNYEAQQDKSGLPNDRFSAERPEGSISTLTIQRTEQRDSAMYRCASSLGDSLTYEQYFGPGTRLTVT.

V gene TRBV5-5 combines with J gene TRBJ1-4; no reliable D call. The CDR3 covers 14 residues. CDR1 is SGHKS and CDR2 is YYEKEE in the germline V gene (reference sequence). Trimming took 2 bases from V and 8 from J, leaving 13 bases between them. The DNA of the CDR3 is TGTGCCAGCAGCTTCCCCTCAGCGGCAGAAAAACTGTTTTTT. Translated: CASSFPSAAEKLFF.

The sample holds a few counts of this clone. The chain combines TRBV7-9 with TRBJ2-1; 14 bases align to TRBD2. V was pared by 4 bases and J by 4 bases, with 6 bases of the junction left unmatched. Looked up from germline, CDR1 is SEHNR and CDR2 is FQNEAQ (reference sequence). The CDR3 sequence is 17 residues long. The CDR3 loop is CASSSTRTSGRYNEQFF. The CDR3 DNA sequence: TGTGCCAGCAGCTCGACCAGGACTAGCGGGAGGTACAATGAGCAGTTCTTC.

The chain is built from TRBV5-6 and TRBJ1-4; D remains unclear. V lost 3 bases and J lost 3, with 12 bases in between. The CDR3 contains 15 residues. Germline assignment: CDR1 SGHDT and CDR2 YYEEEE. CDR3 protein: CASSSSSGANEKLFF. The CDR3 DNA is TGTGCCAGCAGCTCTTCCTCCGGGGCTAATGAAAAACTGTTTTTT.

This sequence joins TRBV19 and TRBJ2-1; D possibly corresponds to TRBD2 (5 bases). The CDR3 has 14 amino acids. Germline V gives CDR1 LNHDA, CDR2 SQIVND (reference sequence). Trimming cost V 5 bases and J 9 bases, with 17 bases left between them. The CDR3 loop reads CASSPQRGGGEQFF. CDR3 DNA sequence: TGTGCCAGTAGTCCCCAGCGAGGAGGTGGTGAGCAGTTCTTC. Drawing the rest from reference TRBV19 and TRBJ2-1, the complete variable domain is DGGITQSPKYLFRKEGQNVTLSCEQNLNHDAMYWYRQDPGQGLRLIYYSQIVNDFQKGDIAEGYSVSREKKESFPLTVTSAQKNPTAFYLCASSPQRGGGEQFFGPGTRLTVL.

The rearrangement uses TRBV2 and TRBJ2-7, with D perhaps matching TRBD1 (5 bases). The CDR3 runs to 13 residues. Between the trimmed V and J ends, which lost 8 bases and 4 bases, there was a span of 15 bases. CDR1 is SNHLY, CDR2 FYNNEI, per germline. CDR3 DNA sequence: TGTGCCAGCGGTGTTGGGGCCGGGTACGAGCAGTACTTC. Protein product: CASGVGAGYEQYF.

The chain joins TRBV9 to TRBJ1-6; possibly TRBD1 for D (5 bases). The V and J ends lost 7 bases and 9 bases respectively, with 14 bases between them. This CDR3 comprises 13 residues. CDR1 SGDLS and CDR2 YYNGEE come from the germline V gene. CDR3 sequence (DNA): TGTGCCAGCGGCAGGGTTGATGGTTCACCCCTCCACTTT. This encodes CASGRVDGSPLHF. Combining the CDR3 with reference TRBV9 and TRBJ1-6 gives the whole variable domain DSGVTQTPKHLITATGQRVTLRCSPRSGDLSVYWYQQSLDQGLQFLIQYYNGEERAKGNILERFSAQQFPDLHSELNLSSLELGDSALYFCASGRVDGSPLHFGNGTRLTVT.

The gene calls are TRBV6-2 or TRBV6-3 and TRBJ1-2, with D possibly matching TRBD1 (5 bases). Germline values: CDR1 MNHEY, CDR2 SVGEGT. The length of the CDR3 is 13 residues. V shed 4 bases and J shed 0 bases, with 6 bases lying between them. Here the CDR3 reads CASSLDTNYGYTF. The CDR3 DNA is TGTGCCAGCAGTTTGGACACTAACTATGGCTACACCTTC.

In DNA form, the CDR3 reads TGTGCCAGTAGTATACTAGCGGGAGGGGCCGGGGAGCTGTTTTTT. It yields the protein CASSILAGGAGELFF. The chain couples TRBV19 to TRBJ2-2; 12 bases align to TRBD2. Germline lookup yields CDR1 LNHDA and CDR2 SQIVND (reference sequence). The ends lost 2 bases at V and 6 bases at J; junction bases unmatched: 1. The CDR3 consists of 15 residues. The variable domain in full, with the rest retrieved from reference TRBV19 and TRBJ2-2, is DGGITQSPKYLFRKEGQNVTLSCEQNLNHDAMYWYRQDPGQGLRLIYYSQIVNDFQKGDIAEGYSVSREKKESFPLTVTSAQKNPTAFYLCASSILAGGAGELFFGEGSRLTVL.

The V gene is TRBV21-1, the J gene TRBJ2-7; the table's D gene call, TRBD2, was not cross checked with the DNA. TRBV21-1 is a pseudogene segment. This CDR3 region has 18 residues. CDR3 nucleotides: TGTGCCAGCAGCAAAGGAGAGGCTAGCGGGGGCCTCCACTACGAGCAGTACTTC. Translated: CASSKGEASGGLHYEQYF.

The chain is built from TRBV6-4 and TRBJ2-7, with 9 bases lining up with TRBD1. The trim removed 5 bases at V and 2 bases at J, leaving 7 bases unmatched. The CDR3 is 15 amino acids. Per germline, CDR1 MRHNA and CDR2 SNTAGT. The CDR3 region is CASSLSGTGPYEQYF. In nucleotides, the CDR3 is TGTGCCAGCAGTCTATCCGGGACAGGGCCCTACGAGCAGTACTTC.

V is TRBV9 and J is TRBJ1-2; unclear D gene. Trimming took off 0 bases at V and 0 bases at J, with 9 bases between the two ends. The CDR3 runs 15 residues. CDR1 SGDLS and CDR2 YYNGEE come from the germline V gene. The DNA of the CDR3 is TGTGCCAGCAGCGTAGAGGAGGGAGCTAACTATGGCTACACCTTC. Translating gives CASSVEEGANYGYTF.